Listed below are T cell receptor beta chains from one sample, sequenced in a study of shared clonotypes between healthy human individuals. Sequenced by immunoSEQ multiplex PCR; TCRdb stores in-frame clones only, minus some. Of just over 2,000,000 clones listed, about 95% are singletons. The source material was naive CD8+ T cells sorted from blood. The source is a man aged 18 to 35 in good health. CDR3s include the opening cysteine and the closing phenylalanine or tryptophan. A D gene is named only where the DNA matches it firmly. Some rows mark clone size as missing; the rest say once, few, many or name a class of expanded clone.

d_call j_call clone_size v_call cdr3_aa cdr3_nt
- TRBJ1-2 once TRBV11-1 CASSLGPTYGYTF TGTGCCAGCAGCTTGGGTCCCACCTATGGCTACACCTTC
TRBD1 TRBJ2-7 once TRBV6-5 CASSPRGIYEQYF TGTGCCAGCAGCCCCAGGGGGATCTACGAGCAGTACTTC
TRBD1 TRBJ1-2 - TRBV6-1 CASSTWTGGGYGYTF TGTGCCAGCAGTACCTGGACAGGGGGTGGCTATGGCTACACCTTC
- TRBJ2-5 - TRBV5-1 CASSLFGDQETQYF TGCGCCAGCAGCTTGTTTGGGGACCAAGAGACCCAGTACTTC
- TRBJ1-5 - TRBV9 CASSVDGAGNQPQHF TGTGCCAGCAGCGTAGATGGGGCAGGCAATCAGCCCCAGCATTTT
- TRBJ2-7 - TRBV27 CASRGEGFSYEQYF TGTGCCAGCCGTGGGGAAGGCTTCTCCTACGAGCAGTACTTC
TRBD1 TRBJ1-6 - TRBV30 CAWSSGTGGHSPLHF TGTGCCTGGAGTTCGGGGACAGGGGGGCATTCACCCCTCCACTTT
- TRBJ2-1 - TRBV15 CATSSQDYNEQFF TGTGCCACCAGCAGCCAGGATTACAATGAGCAGTTCTTC
- TRBJ1-1 - TRBV15 CATSSASVLNTEAFF TGTGCCACCAGCAGTGCTTCAGTCCTGAACACTGAAGCTTTCTTT
TRBD2 TRBJ2-5 - TRBV5-4 CASSRGLAGGTQETQYF TGTGCCAGCAGCCGGGGACTAGCGGGGGGCACACAAGAGACCCAGTACTTC
TRBD1 TRBJ2-7 once TRBV4-2 CASSQVGTGFYEQYF TGTGCCAGCAGCCAAGTCGGGACAGGGTTCTACGAGCAGTACTTC
- TRBJ2-5 - TRBV12-5 CASGTGSPDNQETQYF TGTGCTAGTGGTACCGGATCCCCAGATAACCAAGAGACCCAGTACTTC
TRBD2 TRBJ2-3 - TRBV27 CASASVAGSGSSDTQYF TGTGCCAGCGCTTCGGTAGCTGGGAGCGGGAGCTCAGATACGCAGTATTTT
- TRBJ2-7 - TRBV11-2 CASTPGRGSTYEQYF TGTGCCAGCACCCCCGGTAGGGGGTCGACCTACGAGCAGTACTTC
- TRBJ2-3 - TRBV28 CASSLPGTSSSTDTQYF TGTGCCAGCAGTTTGCCCGGTACCAGTTCTAGCACAGATACGCAGTATTTT
TRBD2 TRBJ2-7 - TRBV13 CASQRGGEGYEQYF TGTGCCAGCCAGCGGGGGGGCGAAGGGTACGAGCAGTACTTC
TRBD2 TRBJ2-3 - TRBV4-1 CASSLAPLAGGLLSTDTQYF TGCGCCAGCAGCCTAGCCCCACTAGCGGGGGGCCTTTTAAGCACAGATACGCAGTATTTT
- TRBJ1-3 - TRBV11-2 CASSSLSGNTIYF TGTGCCAGCAGCTCCCTATCGGGAAACACCATATATTTT
- TRBJ1-6 - TRBV4-3 CASSQDVGSPLHF TGCGCCAGCAGCCAAGATGTAGGTTCACCCCTCCACTTT
TRBD2 TRBJ2-1 once TRBV4-3 CASSPDFVGEGHNEQFF TGCGCCAGCAGCCCGGATTTTGTGGGGGAGGGCCACAATGAGCAGTTCTTC
TRBD2 TRBJ2-4 - TRBV4-2 CASSQDGLAGVAKNIQYF TGTGCCAGCAGCCAAGATGGGTTAGCGGGGGTAGCCAAAAACATTCAGTACTTC
- TRBJ1-6 few TRBV5-6 CASSLGEASPLHF TGTGCCAGCAGCTTGGGCGAGGCTTCACCCCTCCACTTT
- TRBJ1-2 - TRBV5-4 CASSPSGDGYYYGYTF TGTGCCAGCAGCCCGAGTGGGGACGGCTATTACTATGGCTACACCTTC
TRBD1 TRBJ2-3 - TRBV9 CASSVEGQRPDTQYF TGTGCCAGCAGCGTAGAGGGACAGAGGCCAGATACGCAGTATTTT
- TRBJ1-6 - TRBV4-1 CASSQITATELPLHF TGCGCCAGCAGCCAAATCACTGCGACAGAGCTCCCCCTCCACTTT
TRBD2 TRBJ2-2 - TRBV6-5 CASLAGEGTGELFF TGTGCCAGCCTAGCGGGGGAGGGCACCGGGGAGCTGTTTTTT
TRBD2 TRBJ2-7 - TRBV7-6 CASSVSLLAGVNEQYF TGTGCCAGCAGCGTTAGTTTACTAGCGGGAGTGAACGAGCAGTACTTC
- TRBJ2-1 - TRBV2 CASSARDTSDPFF TGTGCCAGCAGTGCCCGGGATACCTCCGATCCGTTCTTC
- TRBJ2-7 - TRBV4-3 CASSQDRESPEQYF TGCGCCAGCAGCCAAGACAGGGAGAGCCCCGAGCAGTACTTC
- TRBJ2-7 - TRBV19 CASSFGYEQYF TGTGCCAGTAGTTTCGGCTACGAGCAGTACTTC
- TRBJ1-4 - TRBV27 CASSPQGLMKLFF TGTGCCAGCAGTCCCCAGGGGTTGATGAAACTGTTTTTT
- TRBJ2-7 - TRBV13 CASSLGDGYEQYF TGTGCCAGCAGCTTAGGGGACGGGTACGAGCAGTACTTC
TRBD1 TRBJ2-3 - TRBV9 CASSAGQASTDTQYF TGTGCCAGCAGCGCGGGACAGGCGTCCACAGATACGCAGTATTTT
TRBD1 TRBJ1-1 - TRBV6-5 CASSYSVTGGTEAFF TGTGCCAGCAGTTACTCGGTCACAGGGGGCACTGAAGCTTTCTTT
TRBD1 TRBJ2-7 - TRBV7-8 CASSFFSGTEINYEQYF TGTGCCAGCAGCTTCTTTTCCGGGACAGAGATTAACTACGAGCAGTACTTC
TRBD1 TRBJ1-2 once TRBV11-2 CASSWDRGLRTYGYTF TGTGCCAGCAGCTGGGACAGGGGGCTCCGAACCTATGGCTACACCTTC
- TRBJ2-2 - TRBV12-5 CASGLLNTGELFF TGTGCTAGTGGTTTGTTGAACACCGGGGAGCTGTTTTTT
- TRBJ2-3 - TRBV13 CASSPLGGAGADTQYF TGTGCCAGCAGCCCCCTTGGCGGGGCAGGGGCAGATACGCAGTATTTT
- TRBJ1-1 - TRBV15 CATSRDLSGPNTEAFF TGTGCCACCAGCAGAGACCTCTCGGGGCCTAACACTGAAGCTTTCTTT
- TRBJ1-1 - TRBV29-1 CSVCFGVNTEAFF TGCAGCGTCTGCTTTGGAGTGAACACTGAAGCTTTCTTT
- TRBJ2-7 - TRBV11-2 CASSSNDRLGYEQYF TGTGCCAGCAGCTCCAATGACAGGCTCGGCTACGAGCAGTACTTC
- TRBJ2-7 few TRBV5-6 CASSLGQNYEQYF TGTGCCAGCAGCTTGGGACAGAACTACGAGCAGTACTTC
- TRBJ1-2 - TRBV9 CASSGGGTRGYTF TGTGCCAGCAGCGGGGGTGGGACGCGTGGCTACACCTTC
- TRBJ2-2 - TRBV11-2 CASRGDTGELFF TGTGCCAGCAGGGGGGACACCGGGGAGCTGTTTTTT
- TRBJ2-7 - TRBV6-6 CASSPAPTSEDEQYF TGTGCCAGCAGCCCAGCCCCGACTAGTGAAGACGAGCAGTACTTC
TRBD1 TRBJ2-1 - TRBV27 CASSLGQGTSEQFF TGTGCCAGCAGTTTAGGACAGGGGACGAGTGAGCAGTTCTTC